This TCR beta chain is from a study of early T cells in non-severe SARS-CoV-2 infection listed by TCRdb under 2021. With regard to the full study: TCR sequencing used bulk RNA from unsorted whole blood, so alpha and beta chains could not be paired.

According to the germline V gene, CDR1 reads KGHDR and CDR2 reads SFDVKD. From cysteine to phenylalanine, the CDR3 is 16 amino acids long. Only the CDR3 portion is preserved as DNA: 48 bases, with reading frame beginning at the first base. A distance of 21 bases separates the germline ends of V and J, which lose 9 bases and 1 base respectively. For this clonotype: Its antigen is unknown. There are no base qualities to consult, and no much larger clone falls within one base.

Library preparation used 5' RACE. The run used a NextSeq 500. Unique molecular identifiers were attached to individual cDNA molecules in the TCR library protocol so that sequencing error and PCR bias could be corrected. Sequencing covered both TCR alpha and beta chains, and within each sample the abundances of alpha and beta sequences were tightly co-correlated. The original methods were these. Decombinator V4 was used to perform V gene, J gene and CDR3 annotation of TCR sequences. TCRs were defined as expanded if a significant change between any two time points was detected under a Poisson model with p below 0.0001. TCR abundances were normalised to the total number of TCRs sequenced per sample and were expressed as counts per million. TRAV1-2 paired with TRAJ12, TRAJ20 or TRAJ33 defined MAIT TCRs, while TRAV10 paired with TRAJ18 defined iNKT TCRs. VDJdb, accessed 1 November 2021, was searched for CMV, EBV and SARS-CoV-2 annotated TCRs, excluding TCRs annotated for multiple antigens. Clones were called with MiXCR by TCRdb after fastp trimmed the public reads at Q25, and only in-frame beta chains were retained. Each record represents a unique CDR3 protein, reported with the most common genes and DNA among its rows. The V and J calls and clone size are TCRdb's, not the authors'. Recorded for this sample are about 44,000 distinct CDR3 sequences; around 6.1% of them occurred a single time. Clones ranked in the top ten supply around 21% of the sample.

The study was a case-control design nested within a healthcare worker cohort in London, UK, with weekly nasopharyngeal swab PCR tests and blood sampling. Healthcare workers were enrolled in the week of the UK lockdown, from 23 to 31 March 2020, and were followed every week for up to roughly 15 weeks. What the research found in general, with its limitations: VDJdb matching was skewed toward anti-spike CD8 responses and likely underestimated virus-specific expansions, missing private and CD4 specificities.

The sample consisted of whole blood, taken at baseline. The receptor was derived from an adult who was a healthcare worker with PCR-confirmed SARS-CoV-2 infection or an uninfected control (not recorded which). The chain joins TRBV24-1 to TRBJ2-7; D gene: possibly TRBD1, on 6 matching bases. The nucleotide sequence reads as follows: TGTGCCACCCTTCCTTGGGGGCGGACCCAATCCTACGAGCAGTACTTC. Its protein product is CATLPWGRTQSYEQYF.